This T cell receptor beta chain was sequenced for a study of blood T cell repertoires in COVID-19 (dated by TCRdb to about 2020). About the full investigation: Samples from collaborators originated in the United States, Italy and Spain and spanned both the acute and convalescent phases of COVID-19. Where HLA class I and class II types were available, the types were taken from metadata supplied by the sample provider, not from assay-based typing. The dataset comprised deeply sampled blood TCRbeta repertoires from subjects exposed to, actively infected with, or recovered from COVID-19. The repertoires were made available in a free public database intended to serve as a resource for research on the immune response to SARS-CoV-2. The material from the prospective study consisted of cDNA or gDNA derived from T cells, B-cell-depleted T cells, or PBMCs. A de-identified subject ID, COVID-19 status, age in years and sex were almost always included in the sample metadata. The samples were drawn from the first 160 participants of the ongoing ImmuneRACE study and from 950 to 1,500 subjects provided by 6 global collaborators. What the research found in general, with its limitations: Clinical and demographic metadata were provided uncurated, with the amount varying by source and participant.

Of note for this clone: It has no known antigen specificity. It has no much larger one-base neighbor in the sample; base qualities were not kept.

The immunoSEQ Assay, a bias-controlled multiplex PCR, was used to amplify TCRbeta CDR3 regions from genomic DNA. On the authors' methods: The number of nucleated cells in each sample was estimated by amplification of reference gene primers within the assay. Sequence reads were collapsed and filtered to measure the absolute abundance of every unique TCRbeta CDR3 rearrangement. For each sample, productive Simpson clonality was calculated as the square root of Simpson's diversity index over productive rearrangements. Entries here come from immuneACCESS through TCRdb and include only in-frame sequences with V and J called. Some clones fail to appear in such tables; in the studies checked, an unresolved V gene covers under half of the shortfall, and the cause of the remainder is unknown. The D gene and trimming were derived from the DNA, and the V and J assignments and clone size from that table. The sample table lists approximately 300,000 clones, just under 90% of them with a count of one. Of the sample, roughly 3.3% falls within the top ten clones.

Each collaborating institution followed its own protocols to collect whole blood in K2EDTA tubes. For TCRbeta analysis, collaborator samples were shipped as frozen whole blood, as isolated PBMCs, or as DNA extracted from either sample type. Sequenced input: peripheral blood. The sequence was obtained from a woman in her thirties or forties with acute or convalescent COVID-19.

The CDR3 region reads CASSLYGGVAEKLFF. The DNA sequence is TGTGCCAGCAGCCTATACGGGGGGGTTGCAGAAAAACTGTTTTTT. The chain joins TRBV11-2 to TRBJ1-4; the D segment could be TRBD1, given 5 matching bases. The germline V gene supplies CDR1 SGHAT and CDR2 FQNNGV. Trimming costs V 5 bases and J 8 bases, and their ends lie 18 bases apart. Taken from cysteine to phenylalanine, the CDR3 has 15 residues. The CDR3 DNA has 45 bases and is translated from base 1.